This T cell receptor (beta chain) stems from a study of T cell responses to AZD1222 COVID-19 vaccine. The germline V gene encodes CDR1 GTSNPN and CDR2 SVGIG (reference sequence). CDR3 length equals 12 residues. V was cut by 8 bases and J by 1 base, with 12 bases left in between. Sequencing used immunoSEQ multiplex PCR; TCRdb keeps in-frame clones, though not all of them. The profile shows some 120,000 clones, roughly 93% of them singletons. This TCR came from an adult in good health. Here the sequenced sample was peripheral blood, taken on day 0 of AZD1222 vaccination. The chain joins TRBV30 to TRBJ2-7; a weak D match, TRBD2 (5 bases). CDR3 in DNA: TGTGCCGGGAAAAGCGGTTCCTACGAGCAGTACTTC. Protein: CAGKSGSYEQYF.